This T cell receptor beta chain was sequenced during a study of graft-versus-host responses after intestinal transplantation. Study summary: Following induction with anti-thymocyte globulin, all recipients were given tacrolimus and steroids for approximately three years. Study-wide results and limits: Marrow from the recipient contained GvH clones, some of which had appeared first in ileum or blood. Patients who carried graft-donor T cell macrochimerism also had high graft-versus-host to host-versus-graft clonal ratios in their allografts.

Generated by immunoSEQ multiplex PCR, the TCRdb table keeps only in-frame clones and is missing some. The data contain 35,000 to 45,000 clones, around 94% of them singletons. A word on this clone: Its antigen is as yet unknown.

Germline values: CDR1 LNHDA, CDR2 SQIVND (reference sequence). Trimming cost V 5 bases and J 7 bases, with 6 bases left between them. This CDR3 is 11 amino acids long. Here the sequenced sample was PBMCs, taken 16 days after intestinal transplant. This clonotype was obtained from a human patient who received an intestinal transplant, so some T cells may come from the graft donor. V is TRBV19 and J is TRBJ2-1; D not certain. The CDR3 loop is CASSAGNEQFF. CDR3 nucleotide sequence: TGTGCCAGTAGTGCCGGAAATGAGCAGTTCTTC.